This T cell receptor beta chain was identified in a study of blood T cell repertoires in COVID-19. In the study overall: Acute and convalescent COVID-19 samples came from the United States, Italy and Spain. T cells, B-cell-depleted T cells, or PBMCs provided the cDNA or gDNA that served as material.

Authors' analysis steps: Estimates of nucleated cell counts were drawn from the amplification of reference gene primers. The data were produced by immunoSEQ multiplex PCR, yet TCRdb's version contains in-frame clones alone and is incomplete. V and J calls and clone size are given by that table; D and trimming were obtained from the DNA. The table lists some 300,000 clones, approximately 90% of them singletons. Looked up from germline, CDR1 is KGHSH and CDR2 is LQKENI. Deletions cut 2 bases from V and 11 bases from J, with 17 bases between. The CDR3 is 14 amino acids. The J gene is TRBJ2-3, the V gene TRBV18, with no clear D. The sequenced material came from peripheral blood. The source is a woman aged 25-40 years who had recovered from COVID-19. Here the CDR3 DNA reads TGTGCCAGCTCACCATCCCGATCTGAAACGGGGCAGTATTTT. Its protein product is CASSPSRSETGQYF.